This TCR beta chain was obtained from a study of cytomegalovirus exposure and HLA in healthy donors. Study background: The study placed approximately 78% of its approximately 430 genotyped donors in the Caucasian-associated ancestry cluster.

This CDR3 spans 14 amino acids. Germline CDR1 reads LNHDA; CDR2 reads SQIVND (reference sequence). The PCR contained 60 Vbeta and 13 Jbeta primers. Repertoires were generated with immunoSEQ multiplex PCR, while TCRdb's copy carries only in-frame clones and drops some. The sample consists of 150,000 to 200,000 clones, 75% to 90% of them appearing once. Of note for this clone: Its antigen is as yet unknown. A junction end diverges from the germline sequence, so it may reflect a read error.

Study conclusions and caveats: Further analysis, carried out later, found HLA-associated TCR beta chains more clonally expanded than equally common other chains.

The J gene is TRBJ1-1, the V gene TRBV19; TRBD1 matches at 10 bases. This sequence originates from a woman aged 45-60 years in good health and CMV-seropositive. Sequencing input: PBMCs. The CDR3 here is CASSGDRGNIEAFF. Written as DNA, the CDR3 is TGTGCCAGTAGCGGGGACAGGGGCAACATTGAAGCTTTCTTT.